These T cell receptor beta chains were read from a single sample in a study of T and B cells in COVID-19 patients. TCRdb called the multiplex PCR reads again in MiXCR, with one record for every CDR3 protein. This sample yields about 4,800 distinct CDR3 sequences, of which 25% to 35% are seen a single time; roughly 24% belongs to the top ten. Sequenced input: blood. These TCRs come from a human donor who had recovered from COVID-19. The CDR3 runs from the conserved cysteine through the conserved F or W. A D gene is named only where the DNA matches it firmly. Clone size is shown for a subset of rows, as once, few, many or a class of expanded clone.

j_call v_call d_call cdr3_length clone_size cdr3_aa cdr3_nt
TRBJ2-3 TRBV5-6 TRBD2 18 few CASSLFGTSGRKADTQYF TGTGCCAGCAGCTTGTTCGGGACTAGCGGGAGGAAAGCAGATACGCAGTATTTT
TRBJ1-2 TRBV5-6 . 13 . CASSLGWGNGYTF TGTGCCAGCAGCTTGGGTTGGGGTAATGGCTACACCTTC
TRBJ2-5 TRBV5-4 TRBD1 13 once CASSPQGAETQYF TGTGCTAGCAGCCCCCAGGGGGCCGAGACCCAGTACTTC
TRBJ2-1 TRBV12-3/TRBV12-4 TRBD2 15 . CASDSGGNSYNEQFF TGTGCCAGCGATTCGGGGGGGAACTCCTACAATGAGCAGTTCTTC
TRBJ2-1 TRBV10-3 TRBD2 18 few CAISESSGTSGSGNEQFF TGTGCCATCAGTGAGTCGTCCGGGACTAGCGGGAGTGGAAATGAGCAGTTCTTC
TRBJ2-1 TRBV11-2 . 14 . CASSFSGADNEQFF TGTGCCAGCAGCTTCTCGGGAGCCGACAATGAGCAGTTCTTC
TRBJ2-6 TRBV12-3/TRBV12-4 . 15 medium-sized CASSWRRSGANVLTF TGTGCCAGCAGTTGGCGGCGCTCTGGGGCCAACGTCCTGACTTTC
TRBJ2-3 TRBV6-2/TRBV6-3 TRBD2 13 few CAINGGGTDTQYF TGTGCCATCAACGGGGGGGGCACAGATACGCAGTATTTT
TRBJ2-2 TRBV27 TRBD2 17 . CASSKRGTSGNTGELFF TGTGCCAGCAGTAAAAGGGGGACTAGCGGGAACACCGGGGAGCTGTTTTTT
TRBJ2-3 TRBV15 . 15 medium-sized CATSRAQGGSDTQYF TGTGCCACCAGCAGAGCCCAGGGGGGATCAGATACGCAGTATTTT
TRBJ1-1 TRBV27 . 13 . CASSFRVNTEAFF TGTGCCAGCAGTTTTCGGGTGAACACTGAAGCTTTCTTT
TRBJ1-5 TRBV7-9 TRBD1 13 . CASSRTGDQPQHF TGTGCCAGCAGCCGGACAGGGGATCAGCCCCAGCATTTT
TRBJ2-7 TRBV19 TRBD2 15 few CASSITSGDSYEQYF TGTGCCAGTAGCATAACTAGCGGGGATTCCTACGAGCAGTACTTC
TRBJ1-2 TRBV27 TRBD1 15 . CASSLTRDRTYGYTF TGTGCCAGCAGCCTCACCCGGGACAGGACCTATGGCTACACCTTC
TRBJ1-2 TRBV30 . 14 few CAWSQSDGYYGYTF TGTGCCTGGAGTCAAAGCGACGGCTACTATGGCTACACCTTC
TRBJ1-2 TRBV18 . 15 . CASSPPTGFNYGYTF TGTGCCAGCTCACCACCGACAGGTTTTAACTATGGCTACACCTTC
TRBJ2-3 TRBV5-1 . 14 few CASSLASGLLAQYF TGCGCCAGCAGCCTAGCCTCGGGACTCTTGGCGCAGTATTTT
TRBJ2-7 TRBV6-2/TRBV6-3 TRBD1 16 . CASRPIGQGISYEQYF TGTGCCAGCAGACCAATAGGACAGGGCATCTCCTACGAGCAGTACTTC
TRBJ2-1 TRBV7-2 TRBD2 19 few CASSLVTGARLAGGNEQFF TGTGCCAGCAGCTTAGTGACGGGGGCCCGACTAGCGGGAGGCAATGAGCAGTTCTTC
TRBJ1-6 TRBV18 . 15 once CASSPSGALDSPLHF TGTGCCAGCTCTCCCTCCGGTGCTTTGGATTCACCCCTCCACTTT
TRBJ2-1 TRBV11-2 . 15 . CASSPRREGGNEQFF TGTGCCAGCAGCCCGCGGCGGGAAGGGGGTAATGAGCAGTTCTTC
TRBJ2-1 TRBV12-3/TRBV12-4 . 14 . CASSLQGGNNEQFF TGTGCCAGCAGTTTACAGGGGGGGAACAATGAGCAGTTCTTC
TRBJ1-1 TRBV29-1 . 14 medium-sized CSVDPGHWNTEAFF TGCAGCGTCGATCCGGGACACTGGAACACTGAAGCTTTCTTT
TRBJ2-1 TRBV6-6 . 14 . CASSSGDSYNEQFF TGTGCCAGCAGCTCGGGAGATAGCTACAATGAGCAGTTCTTC
TRBJ2-1 TRBV27 . 14 . CASKVAESYNEQFF TGTGCCAGCAAGGTAGCGGAGTCCTACAATGAGCAGTTCTTC
TRBJ1-1 TRBV12-3/TRBV12-4 . 13 . CASTLLMNTEAFF TGTGCCAGCACCTTATTAATGAACACTGAAGCTTTCTTT